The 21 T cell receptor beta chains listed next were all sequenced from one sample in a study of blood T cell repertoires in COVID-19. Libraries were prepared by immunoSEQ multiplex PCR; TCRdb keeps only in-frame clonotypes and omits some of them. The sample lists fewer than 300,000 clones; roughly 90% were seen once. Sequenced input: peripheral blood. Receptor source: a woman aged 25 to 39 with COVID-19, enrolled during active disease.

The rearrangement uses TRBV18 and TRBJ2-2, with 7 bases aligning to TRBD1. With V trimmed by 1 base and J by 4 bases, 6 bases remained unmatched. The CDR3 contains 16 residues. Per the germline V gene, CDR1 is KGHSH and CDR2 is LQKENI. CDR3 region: CASSPRQGDGTGELFF. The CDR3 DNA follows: TGTGCCAGCTCACCACGGCAGGGGGACGGCACCGGGGAGCTGTTTTTT.

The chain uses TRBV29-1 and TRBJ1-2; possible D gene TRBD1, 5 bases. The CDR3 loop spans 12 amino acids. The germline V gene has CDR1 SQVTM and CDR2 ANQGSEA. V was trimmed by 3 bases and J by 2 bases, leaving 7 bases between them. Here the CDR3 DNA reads TGCAGCGTTGATTGGACAAACTATGGCTACACCTTC. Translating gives CSVDWTNYGYTF.

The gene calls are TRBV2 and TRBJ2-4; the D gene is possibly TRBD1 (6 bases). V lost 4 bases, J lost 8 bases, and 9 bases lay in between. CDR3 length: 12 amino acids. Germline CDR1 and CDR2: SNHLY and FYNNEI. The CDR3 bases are TGTGCCAGCAGTGGGACAGAGGACATTCAGTACTTC. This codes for CASSGTEDIQYF.

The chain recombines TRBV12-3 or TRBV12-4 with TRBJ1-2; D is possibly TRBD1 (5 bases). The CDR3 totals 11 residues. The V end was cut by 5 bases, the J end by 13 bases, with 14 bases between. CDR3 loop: CASSHKRQITF. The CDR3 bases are TGTGCCAGCAGTCACAAACGACAGATCACCTTC.

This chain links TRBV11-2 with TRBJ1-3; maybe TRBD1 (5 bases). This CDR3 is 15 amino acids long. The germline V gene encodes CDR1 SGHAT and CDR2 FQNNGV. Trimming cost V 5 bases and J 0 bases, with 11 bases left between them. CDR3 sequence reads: CASSQTTASGNTIYF. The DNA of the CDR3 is TGTGCCAGCAGCCAAACGACAGCCTCTGGAAACACCATATATTTT.

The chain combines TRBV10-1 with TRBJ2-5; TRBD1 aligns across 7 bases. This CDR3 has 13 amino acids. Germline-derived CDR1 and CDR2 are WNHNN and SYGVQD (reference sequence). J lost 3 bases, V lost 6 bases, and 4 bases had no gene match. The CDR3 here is CASSGQVKETQYF. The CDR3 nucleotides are TGCGCCAGCAGCGGACAGGTGAAAGAGACCCAGTACTTC.

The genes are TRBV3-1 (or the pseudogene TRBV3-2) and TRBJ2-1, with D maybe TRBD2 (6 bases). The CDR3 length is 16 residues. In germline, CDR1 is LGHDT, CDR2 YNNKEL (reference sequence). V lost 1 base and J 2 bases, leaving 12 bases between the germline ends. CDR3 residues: CASSQVGGVTYNEQFF. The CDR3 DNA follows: TGTGCCAGCAGCCAAGTCGGGGGAGTGACCTACAATGAGCAGTTCTTC.

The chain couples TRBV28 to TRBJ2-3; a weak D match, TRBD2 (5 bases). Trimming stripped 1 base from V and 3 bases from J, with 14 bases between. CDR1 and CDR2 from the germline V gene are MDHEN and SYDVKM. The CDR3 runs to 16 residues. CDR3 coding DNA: TGTGCCAGCAGTTTATTTGAGGGCGCAGTTACAGATACGCAGTATTTT. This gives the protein CASSLFEGAVTDTQYF.

Here the CDR3 reads CAWSGGKGGEQFF. The CDR3 bases are TGTGCCTGGAGTGGAGGCAAAGGCGGTGAGCAGTTCTTC. This rearrangement joins TRBV30 to TRBJ2-1; D not resolved. Germline V CDR1 and CDR2: GTSNPN, SVGIG (reference sequence). V was shortened by 1 base and J by 9 bases, with 13 bases between the two germline ends. The CDR3 sequence is 13 residues long.

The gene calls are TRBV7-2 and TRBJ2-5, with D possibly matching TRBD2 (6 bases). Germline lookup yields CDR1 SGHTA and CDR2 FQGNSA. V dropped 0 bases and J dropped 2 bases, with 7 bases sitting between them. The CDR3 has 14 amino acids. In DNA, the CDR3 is TGTGCCAGCAGCTTAGCTGCGGGACAAGAGACCCAGTACTTC. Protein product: CASSLAAGQETQYF. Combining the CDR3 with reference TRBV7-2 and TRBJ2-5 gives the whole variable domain GAGVSQSPSNKVTEKGKDVELRCDPISGHTALYWYRQSLGQGLEFLIYFQGNSAPDKSGLPSDRFSAERTGGSVSTLTIQRTQQEDSAVYLCASSLAAGQETQYFGPGTRLLVL.

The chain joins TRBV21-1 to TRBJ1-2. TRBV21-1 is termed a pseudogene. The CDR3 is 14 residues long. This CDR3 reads CASIRVINPYGYTF. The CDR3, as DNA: TGTGCCAGCATCCGGGTCATCAACCCCTATGGCTACACCTTC.

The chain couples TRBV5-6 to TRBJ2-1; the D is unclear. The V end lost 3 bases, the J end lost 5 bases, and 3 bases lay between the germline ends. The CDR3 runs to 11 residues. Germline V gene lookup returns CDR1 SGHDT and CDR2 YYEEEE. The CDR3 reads CASSSDNEQFF. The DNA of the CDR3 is TGTGCCAGCAGCTCGGACAATGAGCAGTTCTTC. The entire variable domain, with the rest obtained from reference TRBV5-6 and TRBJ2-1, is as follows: DAGVTQSPTHLIKTRGQQVTLRCSPKSGHDTVSWYQQALGQGPQFIFQYYEEEERQRGNFPDRFSGHQFPNYSSELNVNALLLGDSALYLCASSSDNEQFFGPGTRLTVL.

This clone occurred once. CDR3 sequence (DNA): TGTGCCAGCAGTTCTAACAATGAGCAGTTCTTC. This codes for CASSSNNEQFF. The genes are TRBV12-3 or TRBV12-4 and TRBJ2-1; D gene uncertain. Trimming shortened V by 4 bases and J by 5 bases, and 3 bases separated the two germline ends. The CDR3 contains 11 residues.

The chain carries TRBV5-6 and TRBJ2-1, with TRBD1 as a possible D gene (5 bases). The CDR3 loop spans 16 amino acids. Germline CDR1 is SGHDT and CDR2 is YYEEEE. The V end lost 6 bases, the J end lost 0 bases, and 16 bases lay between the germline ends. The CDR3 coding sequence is TGTGCCAGCACCGGTGACAGTTCCCGCTCCTACAATGAGCAGTTCTTC. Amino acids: CASTGDSSRSYNEQFF.

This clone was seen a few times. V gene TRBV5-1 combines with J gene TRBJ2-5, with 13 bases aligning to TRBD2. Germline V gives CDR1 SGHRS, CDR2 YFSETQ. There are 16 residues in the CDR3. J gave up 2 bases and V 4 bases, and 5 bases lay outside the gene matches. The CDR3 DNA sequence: TGCGCCAGCAGCCCAGGACTAGCGGGAGCTCAAGAGACCCAGTACTTC. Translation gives CASSPGLAGAQETQYF.

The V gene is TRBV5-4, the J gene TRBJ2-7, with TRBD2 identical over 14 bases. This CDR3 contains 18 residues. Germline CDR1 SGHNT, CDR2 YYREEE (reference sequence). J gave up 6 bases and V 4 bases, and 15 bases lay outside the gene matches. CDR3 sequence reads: CASSPGTSGSLPLREQYF. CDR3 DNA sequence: TGTGCCAGCAGCCCCGGGACTAGCGGGAGCCTTCCACTACGCGAGCAGTACTTC.

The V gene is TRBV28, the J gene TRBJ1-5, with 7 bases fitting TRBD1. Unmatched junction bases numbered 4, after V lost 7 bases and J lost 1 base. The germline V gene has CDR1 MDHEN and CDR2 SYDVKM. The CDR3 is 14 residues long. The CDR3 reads CASTGGQSNQPQHF. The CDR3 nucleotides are TGTGCCAGCACCGGGGGACAGAGCAATCAGCCCCAGCATTTT. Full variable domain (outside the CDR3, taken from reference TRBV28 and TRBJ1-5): DVKVTQSSRYLVKRTGEKVFLECVQDMDHENMFWYRQDPGLGLRLIYFSYDVKMKEKGDIPEGYSVSREKKERFSLILESASTNQTSMYLCASTGGQSNQPQHFGDGTRLSIL.

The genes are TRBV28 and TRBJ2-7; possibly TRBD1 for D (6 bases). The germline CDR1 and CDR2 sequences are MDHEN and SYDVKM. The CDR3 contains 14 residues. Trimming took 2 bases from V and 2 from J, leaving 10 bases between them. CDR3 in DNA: TGTGCCAGCAGTTTAGGGGGCTCAGCCTACGAGCAGTACTTC. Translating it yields CASSLGGSAYEQYF.

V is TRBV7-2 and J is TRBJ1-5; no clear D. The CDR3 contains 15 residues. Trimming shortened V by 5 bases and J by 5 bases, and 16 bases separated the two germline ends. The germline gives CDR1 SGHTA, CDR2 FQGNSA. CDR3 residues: CASSPTRRADQPQHF. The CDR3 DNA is TGTGCCAGCAGCCCGACGAGGAGGGCCGATCAGCCCCAGCATTTT.

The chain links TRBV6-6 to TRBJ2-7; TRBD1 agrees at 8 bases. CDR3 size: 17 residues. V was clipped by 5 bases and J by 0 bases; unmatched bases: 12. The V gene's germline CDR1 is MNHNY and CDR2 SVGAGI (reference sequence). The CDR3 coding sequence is TGTGCCAGCAGTCCCGCCCTTGGACAGGGACACTCCTACGAGCAGTACTTC. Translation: CASSPALGQGHSYEQYF.

The CDR3 here is CSASRPGTSTNEKLFF. Written as DNA, the CDR3 is TGCAGTGCTAGTCGGCCTGGGACTTCAACTAATGAAAAACTGTTTTTT. The V and J genes are TRBV20-1 and TRBJ1-4, with TRBD1 as a possible D gene (5 bases). Trimming left V 3 bases short and J 0 bases short, with 14 bases between. The CDR3 has 16 residues. Germline-derived CDR1 and CDR2 are DFQATT and SNEGSKA (reference sequence).